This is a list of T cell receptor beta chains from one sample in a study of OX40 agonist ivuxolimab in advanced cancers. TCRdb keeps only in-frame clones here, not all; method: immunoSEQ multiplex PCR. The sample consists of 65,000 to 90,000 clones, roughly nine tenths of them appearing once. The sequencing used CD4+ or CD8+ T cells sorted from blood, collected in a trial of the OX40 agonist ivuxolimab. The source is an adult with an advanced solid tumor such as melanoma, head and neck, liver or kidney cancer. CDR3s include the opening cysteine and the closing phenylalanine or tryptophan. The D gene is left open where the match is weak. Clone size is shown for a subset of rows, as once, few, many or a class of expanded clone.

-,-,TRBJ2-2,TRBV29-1,CSVEDRRTGELFF,TGCAGCGTTGAAGATCGACGAACCGGGGAGCTGTTTTTT
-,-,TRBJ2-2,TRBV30,CAWSGAGELFF,TGTGCCTGGAGTGGGGCCGGGGAGCTGTTTTTT
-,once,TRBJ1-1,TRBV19,CASSDLARNTEAFF,TGTGCCAGTAGTGACCTCGCAAGGAACACTGAAGCTTTCTTT
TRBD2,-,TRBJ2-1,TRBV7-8,CASSLVTSGIIGGLNEQFF,TGTGCCAGCAGCTTAGTGACTAGCGGGATTATAGGAGGTCTCAATGAGCAGTTCTTC
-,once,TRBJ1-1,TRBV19,CASSTVGEAFF,TGTGCCAGTAGTACGGTGGGTGAAGCTTTCTTT
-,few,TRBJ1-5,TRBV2,CASSRQVGNQPQHF,TGTGCCAGCAGTCGACAGGTCGGGAATCAGCCCCAGCATTTT
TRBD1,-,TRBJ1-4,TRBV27,CASSLDFTGTGDEKLFF,TGTGCCAGCAGTTTAGACTTTACCGGGACAGGGGATGAAAAACTGTTTTTT
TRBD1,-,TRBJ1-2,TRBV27,CASSPWTGKEYGYTF,TGTGCCAGCAGTCCATGGACAGGGAAGGAATATGGCTACACCTTC
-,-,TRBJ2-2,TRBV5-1,CASSLLGQTSGGNTGELFF,TGCGCCAGCAGCTTGCTGGGACAGACCAGCGGGGGAAACACCGGGGAGCTGTTTTTT
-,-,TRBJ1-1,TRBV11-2,CASSQDWNTEAFF,TGTGCCAGCAGCCAAGACTGGAACACTGAAGCTTTCTTT
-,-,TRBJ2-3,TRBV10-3,CATRVGTSPPPDTQYF,TGTGCCACCCGGGTCGGGACTTCACCTCCCCCAGATACGCAGTATTTT
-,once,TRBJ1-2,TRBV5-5,CASSLTAIGSGYTF,TGTGCCAGCAGCTTAACTGCGATTGGGAGTGGCTACACCTTC
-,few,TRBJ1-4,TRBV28,CASRQDDLEKLFF,TGTGCCAGCCGTCAGGACGATTTAGAAAAACTGTTTTTT
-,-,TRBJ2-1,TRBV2,CASRGGNEQFF,TGTGCCAGCAGGGGGGGTAATGAGCAGTTCTTC
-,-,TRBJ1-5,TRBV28,CASRRGVNQPQHF,TGTGCCAGCAGGCGGGGCGTCAATCAGCCCCAGCATTTT
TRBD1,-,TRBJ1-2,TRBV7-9,CASSGQASNYGYTF,TGTGCCAGCAGCGGACAGGCTTCTAACTATGGCTACACCTTC
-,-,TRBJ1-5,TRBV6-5,CASSETGSNQPQHF,TGTGCCAGCAGTGAGACAGGTAGCAATCAGCCCCAGCATTTT
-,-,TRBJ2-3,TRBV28,CASGGLSTDTQYF,TGTGCCAGTGGTGGACTAAGCACAGATACGCAGTATTTT
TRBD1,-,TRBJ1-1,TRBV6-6,CASSPPGQGRTEAFF,TGTGCCAGCAGCCCTCCGGGACAGGGTAGGACTGAAGCTTTCTTT
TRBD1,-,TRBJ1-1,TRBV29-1,CSGGQGDTEAFF,TGCAGCGGGGGACAGGGGGACACTGAAGCTTTCTTT
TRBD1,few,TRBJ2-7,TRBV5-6,CASSHSGTGSYEQYF,TGTGCCAGCAGCCATTCCGGGACAGGGTCCTACGAGCAGTACTTC
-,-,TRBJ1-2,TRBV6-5,CASSAFNYGYTF,TGTGCCAGCAGTGCGTTCAACTATGGCTACACCTTC
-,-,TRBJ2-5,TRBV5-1,CASSSEGETQYF,TGCGCCAGCAGCTCGGAGGGAGAGACCCAGTACTTC
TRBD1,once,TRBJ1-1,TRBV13,CASSLGQVEAFF,TGTGCCAGCAGCTTGGGACAGGTTGAAGCTTTCTTT
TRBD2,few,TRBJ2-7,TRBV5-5,CASSTRTSVQSPHEQYF,TGTGCCAGCAGCACCAGGACTAGCGTGCAATCACCCCACGAGCAGTACTTC
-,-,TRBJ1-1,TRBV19,CASSMYSGSTEAFF,TGTGCCAGTAGTATGTATTCCGGGAGCACTGAAGCTTTCTTT
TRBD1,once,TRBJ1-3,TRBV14,CASSLRTGTGNTIYF,TGTGCCAGCAGCTTAAGGACAGGTACTGGAAACACCATATATTTT
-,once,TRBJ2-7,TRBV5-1,CASSFDQGPTGGEQYF,TGCGCCAGCAGCTTCGACCAGGGCCCCACCGGAGGCGAGCAGTACTTC
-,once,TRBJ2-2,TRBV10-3,CAISDSAEKGSGELFF,TGTGCCATCAGTGATTCAGCAGAAAAGGGCTCCGGGGAGCTGTTTTTT
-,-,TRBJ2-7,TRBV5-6,CASSLRSGRSSYEQYF,TGTGCCAGCAGCTTGCGTTCCGGCAGGTCGTCCTACGAGCAGTACTTC
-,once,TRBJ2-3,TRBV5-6,CASSPQTDTQYF,TGTGCCAGCAGCCCCCAGACAGATACGCAGTATTTT
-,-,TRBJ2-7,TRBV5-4,CASSLKGASSYEQYF,TGTGCCAGCAGCTTGAAGGGAGCTAGCTCCTACGAGCAGTACTTC
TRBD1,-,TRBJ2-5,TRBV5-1,CASSSVPDRGAKAQYF,TGCGCCAGCAGCTCGGTTCCAGACAGGGGCGCTAAGGCCCAGTACTTC